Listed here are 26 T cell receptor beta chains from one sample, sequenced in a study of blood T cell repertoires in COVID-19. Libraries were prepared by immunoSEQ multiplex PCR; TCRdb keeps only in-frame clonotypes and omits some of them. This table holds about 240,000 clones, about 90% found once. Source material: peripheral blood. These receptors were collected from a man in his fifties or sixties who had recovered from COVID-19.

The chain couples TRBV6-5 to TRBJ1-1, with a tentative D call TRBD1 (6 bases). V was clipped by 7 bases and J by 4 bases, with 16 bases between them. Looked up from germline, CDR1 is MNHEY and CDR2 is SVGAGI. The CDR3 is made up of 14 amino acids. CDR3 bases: TGTGCCAGCACAACAGGGTTAGGGGTCACTGAAGCTTTCTTT. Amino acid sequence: CASTTGLGVTEAFF.

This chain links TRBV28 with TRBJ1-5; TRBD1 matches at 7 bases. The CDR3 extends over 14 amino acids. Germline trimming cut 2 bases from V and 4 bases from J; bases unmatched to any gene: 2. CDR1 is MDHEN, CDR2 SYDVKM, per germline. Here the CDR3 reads CASSLTGDNQPQHF. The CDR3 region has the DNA TGTGCCAGCAGTTTAACAGGGGATAATCAGCCCCAGCATTTT.

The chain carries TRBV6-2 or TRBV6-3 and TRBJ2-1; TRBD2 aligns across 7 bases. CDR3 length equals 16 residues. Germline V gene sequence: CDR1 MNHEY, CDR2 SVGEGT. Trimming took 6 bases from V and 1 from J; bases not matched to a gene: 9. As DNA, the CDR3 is TGTGCCAGCAGCCCTTTCCCCGGGGGGTCCTACAATGAGCAGTTCTTC. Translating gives CASSPFPGGSYNEQFF.

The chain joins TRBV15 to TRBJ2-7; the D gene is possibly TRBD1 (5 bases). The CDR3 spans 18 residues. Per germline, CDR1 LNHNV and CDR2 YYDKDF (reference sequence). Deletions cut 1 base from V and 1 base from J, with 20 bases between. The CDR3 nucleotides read TGTGCCACCAGCAGAGGACGCCTTCCTCAGGGTGGTTCCTACGAGCAGTACGTC. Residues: CATSRGRLPQGGSYEQYV.

CDR3 DNA: TGTGCCAGTTCAGGAGGGCGGTTCTACGAGCAGTACTTC. Amino acids: CASSGGRFYEQYF. V and J are TRBV25-1 and TRBJ2-7; a weak D match, TRBD2 (6 bases). This CDR3 region has 13 residues. Between the trimmed V and J ends, which lost 9 bases and 3 bases, there was a span of 15 bases. The V gene's germline CDR1 is MGHDK and CDR2 SYGVNS.

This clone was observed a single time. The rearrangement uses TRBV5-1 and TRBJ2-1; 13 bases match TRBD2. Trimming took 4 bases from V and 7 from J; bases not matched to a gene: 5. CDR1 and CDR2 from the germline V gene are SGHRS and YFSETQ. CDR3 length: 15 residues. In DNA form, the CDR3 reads TGCGCCAGCAGCGAACTAGCGGGGGGGCCTAATGAGCAGTTCTTC. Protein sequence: CASSELAGGPNEQFF.

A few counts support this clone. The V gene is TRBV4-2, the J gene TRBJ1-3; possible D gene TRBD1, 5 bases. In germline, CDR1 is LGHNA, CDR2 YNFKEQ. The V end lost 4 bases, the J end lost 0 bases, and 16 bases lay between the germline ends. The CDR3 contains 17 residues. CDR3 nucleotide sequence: TGTGCCAGCAGCCGGGGGAGGGCTGATCGCTCTGGAAACACCATATATTTT. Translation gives CASSRGRADRSGNTIYF.

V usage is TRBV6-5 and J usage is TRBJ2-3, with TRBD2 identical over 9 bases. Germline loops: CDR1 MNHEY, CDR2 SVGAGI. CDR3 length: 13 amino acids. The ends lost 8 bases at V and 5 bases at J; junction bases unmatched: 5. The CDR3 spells CASRAGGIDTQYF. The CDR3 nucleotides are TGTGCCAGCCGAGCGGGGGGAATAGATACGCAGTATTTT.

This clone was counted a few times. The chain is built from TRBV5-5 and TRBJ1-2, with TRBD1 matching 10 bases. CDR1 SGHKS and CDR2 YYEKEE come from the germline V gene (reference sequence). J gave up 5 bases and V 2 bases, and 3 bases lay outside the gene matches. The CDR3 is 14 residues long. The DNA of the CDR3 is TGTGCCAGCAGCTTTCGGGGACAGGGGTATGGCTACACCTTC. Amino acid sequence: CASSFRGQGYGYTF.

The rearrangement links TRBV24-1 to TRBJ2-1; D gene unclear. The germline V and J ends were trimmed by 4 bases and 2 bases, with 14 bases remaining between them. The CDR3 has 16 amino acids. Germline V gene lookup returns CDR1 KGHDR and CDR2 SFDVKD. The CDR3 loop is CATSDPRGLPYNEQFF. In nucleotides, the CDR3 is TGTGCCACCAGTGACCCGCGTGGGCTGCCCTACAATGAGCAGTTCTTC.

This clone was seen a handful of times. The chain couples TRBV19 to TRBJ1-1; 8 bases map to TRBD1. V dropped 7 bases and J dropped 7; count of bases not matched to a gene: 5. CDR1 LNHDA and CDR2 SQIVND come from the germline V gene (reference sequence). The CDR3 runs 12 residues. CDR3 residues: CASTPGQGEAFF. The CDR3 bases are TGTGCCAGTACCCCCGGACAGGGTGAAGCTTTCTTT.

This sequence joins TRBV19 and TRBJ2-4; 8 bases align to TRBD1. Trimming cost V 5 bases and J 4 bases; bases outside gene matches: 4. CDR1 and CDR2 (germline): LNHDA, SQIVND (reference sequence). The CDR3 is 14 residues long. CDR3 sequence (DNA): TGTGCCAGTAGTTGGGGGACAGGAAAAAACATTCAGTACTTC. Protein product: CASSWGTGKNIQYF.

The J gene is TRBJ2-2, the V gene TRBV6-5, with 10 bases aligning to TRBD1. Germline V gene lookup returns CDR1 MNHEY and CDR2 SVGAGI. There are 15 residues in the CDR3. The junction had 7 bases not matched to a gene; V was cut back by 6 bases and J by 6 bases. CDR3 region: CASSPRQGAAGELFF. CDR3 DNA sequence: TGTGCCAGCAGCCCAAGACAGGGGGCCGCCGGGGAGCTGTTTTTT.

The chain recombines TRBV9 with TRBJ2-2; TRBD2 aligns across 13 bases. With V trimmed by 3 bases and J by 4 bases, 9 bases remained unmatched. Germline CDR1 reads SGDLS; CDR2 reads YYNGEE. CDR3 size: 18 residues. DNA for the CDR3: TGTGCCAGCAGCGACCCGACTAGCGGGGGGACTGTCACCGGGGAGCTGTTTTTT. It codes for CASSDPTSGGTVTGELFF. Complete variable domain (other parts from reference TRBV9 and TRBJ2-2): DSGVTQTPKHLITATGQRVTLRCSPRSGDLSVYWYQQSLDQGLQFLIQYYNGEERAKGNILERFSAQQFPDLHSELNLSSLELGDSALYFCASSDPTSGGTVTGELFFGEGSRLTVL.

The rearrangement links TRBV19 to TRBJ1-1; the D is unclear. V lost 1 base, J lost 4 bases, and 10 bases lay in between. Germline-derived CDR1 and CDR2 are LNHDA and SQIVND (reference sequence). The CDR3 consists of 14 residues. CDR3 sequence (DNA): TGTGCCAGTAGTATAGCGGCCAGGCCCACTGAAGCTTTCTTT. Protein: CASSIAARPTEAFF.

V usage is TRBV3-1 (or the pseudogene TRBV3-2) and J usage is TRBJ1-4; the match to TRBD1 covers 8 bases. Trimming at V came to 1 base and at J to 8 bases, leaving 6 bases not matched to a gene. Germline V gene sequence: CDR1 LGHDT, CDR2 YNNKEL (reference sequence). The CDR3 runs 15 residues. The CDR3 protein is CASSQGGQGWEKLFF. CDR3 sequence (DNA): TGTGCCAGCAGCCAAGGCGGACAGGGATGGGAAAAACTGTTTTTT.

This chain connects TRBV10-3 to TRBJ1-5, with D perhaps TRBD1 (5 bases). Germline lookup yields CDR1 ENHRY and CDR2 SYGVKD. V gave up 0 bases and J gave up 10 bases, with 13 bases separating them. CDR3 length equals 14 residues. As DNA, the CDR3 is TGTGCCATCAGTGAGTCGGCAGGGAGGGGCCCCCAGCATTTT. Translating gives CAISESAGRGPQHF.

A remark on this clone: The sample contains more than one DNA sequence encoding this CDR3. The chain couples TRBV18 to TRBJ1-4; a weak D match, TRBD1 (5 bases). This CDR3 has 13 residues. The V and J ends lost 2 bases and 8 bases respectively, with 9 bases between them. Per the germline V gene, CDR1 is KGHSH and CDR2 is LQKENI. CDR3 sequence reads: CASSPGTDEKLFF. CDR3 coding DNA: TGTGCCAGCTCACCAGGGACTGACGAAAAACTGTTTTTT. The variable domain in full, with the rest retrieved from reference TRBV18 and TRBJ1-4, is NAGVMQNPRHLVRRRGQEARLRCSPMKGHSHVYWYRQLPEEGLKFMVYLQKENIIDESGMPKERFSAEFPKEGPSILRIQQVVRGDSAAYFCASSPGTDEKLFFGSGTQLSVL.

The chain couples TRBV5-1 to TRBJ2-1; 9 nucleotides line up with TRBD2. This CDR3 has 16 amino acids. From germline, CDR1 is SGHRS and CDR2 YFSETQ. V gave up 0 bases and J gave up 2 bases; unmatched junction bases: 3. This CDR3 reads CASSLDPSGAYNEQFF. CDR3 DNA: TGCGCCAGCAGCTTGGATCCTAGCGGGGCCTACAATGAGCAGTTCTTC.

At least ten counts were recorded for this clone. This chain's CDR3 is CASSPGQGGTEAFF. For the CDR3, the DNA is TGTGCCAGTAGCCCGGGACAGGGGGGAACTGAAGCTTTCTTT. The chain joins TRBV6-5 to TRBJ1-1; 11 bases agree with TRBD1. Germline V gives CDR1 MNHEY, CDR2 SVGAGI. This CDR3 contains 14 residues. V lost 9 bases, J lost 5 bases, and 8 bases stayed unmatched.

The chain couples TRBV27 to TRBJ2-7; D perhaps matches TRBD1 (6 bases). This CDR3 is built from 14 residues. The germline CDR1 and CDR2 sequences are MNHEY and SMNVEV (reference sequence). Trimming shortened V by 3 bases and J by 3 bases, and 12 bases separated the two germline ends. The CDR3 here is CASSFRDTGYEQYV. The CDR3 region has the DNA TGTGCCAGCAGTTTCCGGGACACCGGCTACGAGCAGTACGTC.

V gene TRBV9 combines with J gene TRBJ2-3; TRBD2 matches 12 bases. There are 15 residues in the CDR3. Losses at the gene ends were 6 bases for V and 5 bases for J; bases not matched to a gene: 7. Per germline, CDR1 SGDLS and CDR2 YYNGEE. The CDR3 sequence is CASTRTSGVVDTQYF. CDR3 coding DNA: TGTGCCAGCACCAGGACTAGCGGGGTTGTAGATACGCAGTATTTT.

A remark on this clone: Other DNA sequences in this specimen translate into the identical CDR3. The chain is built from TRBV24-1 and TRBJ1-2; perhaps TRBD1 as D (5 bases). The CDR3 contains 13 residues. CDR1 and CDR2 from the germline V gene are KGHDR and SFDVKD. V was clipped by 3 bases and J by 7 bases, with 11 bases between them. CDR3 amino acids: CATSDRGQGGYTF. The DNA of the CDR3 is TGTGCCACCAGTGATCGTGGGCAGGGTGGCTACACCTTC.

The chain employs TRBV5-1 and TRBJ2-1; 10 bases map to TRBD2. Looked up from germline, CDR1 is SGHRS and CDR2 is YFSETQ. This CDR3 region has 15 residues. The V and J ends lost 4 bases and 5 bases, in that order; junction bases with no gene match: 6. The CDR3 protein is CASSPLAGADNEQFF. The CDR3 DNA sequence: TGCGCCAGCAGCCCTCTAGCGGGGGCCGACAATGAGCAGTTCTTC.

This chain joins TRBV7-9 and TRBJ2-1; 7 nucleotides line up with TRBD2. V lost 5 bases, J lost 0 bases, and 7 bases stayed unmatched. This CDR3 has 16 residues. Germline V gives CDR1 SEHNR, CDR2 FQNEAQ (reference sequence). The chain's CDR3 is CASSLGEGYSYNEQFF. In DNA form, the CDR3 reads TGTGCCAGCAGCCTCGGGGAGGGCTACTCCTACAATGAGCAGTTCTTC.

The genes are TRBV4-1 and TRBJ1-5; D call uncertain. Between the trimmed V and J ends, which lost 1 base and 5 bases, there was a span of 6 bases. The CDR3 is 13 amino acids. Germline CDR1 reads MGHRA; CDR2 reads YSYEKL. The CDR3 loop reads CASSQGRDQPQHF. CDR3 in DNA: TGCGCCAGCAGCCAAGGTCGGGATCAGCCCCAGCATTTT.